What follows are 19 T cell receptor beta chains derived from one specimen sequenced in a study of glioma-infiltrating T cells after dendritic cell vaccination. The time point: after dendritic cell vaccination, including at tumor progression/relapse. Produced via immunoSEQ multiplex PCR; TCRdb's table is partial and in-frame only. The profile shows about 64,000 clones, roughly 86% of them singletons. This sample comprised blood, obtained after dendritic cell vaccination. The receptors were sampled from a human donor with glioblastoma.

V usage is TRBV5-1 and J usage is TRBJ2-6, with D tentatively TRBD2 (6 bases). The germline gives CDR1 SGHRS, CDR2 YFSETQ. Trimming shortened V by 0 bases and J by 3 bases, and 10 bases separated the two germline ends. The CDR3 is 16 residues long. CDR3: CASSLVAGFGANVLTF. CDR3 DNA sequence: TGCGCCAGCAGCTTGGTGGCGGGGTTTGGGGCCAACGTCCTGACTTTC.

As to this clone: The same CDR3 also results from other DNA sequences found in this sample. J is TRBJ1-6 and V is TRBV7-2; TRBD1 matches 7 bases. Trimming cost V 5 bases and J 5 bases; bases outside gene matches: 6. CDR1 SGHTA and CDR2 FQGNSA come from the germline V gene. This CDR3 spans 15 amino acids. CDR3 nucleotide sequence: TGTGCCAGCAGCCGACAGGGCTCTAATAATTCACCCCTCCACTTT. Encoded protein: CASSRQGSNNSPLHF.

V usage is TRBV7-9 and J usage is TRBJ2-5; 8 positions match TRBD2. Trimming cost V 7 bases and J 2 bases; bases outside gene matches: 9. The CDR3 has 15 residues. Per germline, CDR1 SEHNR and CDR2 FQNEAQ (reference sequence). This CDR3 is CASIPLAGPQETQYF. The CDR3 nucleotides read TGTGCCAGCATCCCCCTAGCGGGCCCACAAGAGACCCAGTACTTC. The whole variable domain, filled in from reference TRBV7-9 and TRBJ2-5, reads DTGVSQNPRHKITKRGQNVTFRCDPISEHNRLYWYRQTLGQGPEFLTYFQNEAQLEKSRLLSDRFSAERPKGSFSTLEIQRTEQGDSAMYLCASIPLAGPQETQYFGPGTRLLVL.

This clone was observed a few times. This sequence joins TRBV6-1 and TRBJ2-7; TRBD1 is a possible D gene (5 bases). Per germline, CDR1 MNHNS and CDR2 SASEGT. V was clipped by 5 bases and J by 4 bases, with 9 bases between them. This CDR3 has 12 residues. CDR3 in amino acids: CASSSQGYEQYF. As DNA, the CDR3 is TGTGCCAGCAGTAGCCAGGGTTACGAGCAGTACTTC.

CDR3 protein: CASSSTGPRGNQPQHF. In DNA, the CDR3 is TGTGCCAGCAGTTCAACAGGGCCCCGGGGCAATCAGCCCCAGCATTTT. The genes are TRBV27 and TRBJ1-5; tentatively, D is TRBD1 (6 bases). Looked up from germline, CDR1 is MNHEY and CDR2 is SMNVEV (reference sequence). V was cut by 4 bases and J by 2 bases, with 15 bases left in between. This CDR3 contains 16 residues.

The V call is TRBV19, the J call TRBJ1-6, with unresolved D. Per germline, CDR1 LNHDA and CDR2 SQIVND (reference sequence). This CDR3 is 13 amino acids long. V was clipped by 3 bases and J by 8 bases, with 8 bases between them. This CDR3 reads CASSIARDSPLHF. In DNA form, the CDR3 reads TGTGCCAGTAGTATCGCCCGGGATTCACCCCTCCACTTT.

V usage is TRBV10-3 and J usage is TRBJ2-7; 11 bases align to TRBD2. The CDR3 covers 17 residues. With 2 bases clipped from V and 1 base from J, the junction kept 7 bases outside the gene matches. From germline, CDR1 is ENHRY and CDR2 SYGVKD. The CDR3, as DNA: TGTGCCATCAGTGAGACAGGGACTAGCGGAAGTTCCTACGAGCAGTACTTC. It is translated as CAISETGTSGSSYEQYF.

The CDR3: CASSPGTDYEQYF. For the CDR3, the DNA is TGTGCCAGCAGCCCCGGGACAGACTACGAGCAGTACTTC. The chain couples TRBV14 to TRBJ2-7, with 7 bases matching TRBD1. V dropped 4 bases and J dropped 3; count of bases not matched to a gene: 3. The CDR3 totals 13 residues. The germline CDR1 and CDR2 sequences are SGHDN and FVKESK. Full variable domain (outside the CDR3, taken from reference TRBV14 and TRBJ2-7): EAGVTQFPSHSVIEKGQTVTLRCDPISGHDNLYWYRRVMGKEIKFLLHFVKESKQDESGMPNNRFLAERTGGTYSTLKVQPAELEDSGVYFCASSPGTDYEQYFGPGTRLTVT.

This clone came up once. The chain combines TRBV10-3 with TRBJ1-1, with unresolved D. CDR3 length: 11 residues. Trimming left V 8 bases short and J 4 bases short, with 8 bases between. Germline V gene lookup returns CDR1 ENHRY and CDR2 SYGVKD. CDR3 in DNA: TGTGCCATCGGTTGGGCCACTGAAGCTTTCTTT. Translated, it gives CAIGWATEAFF.

This rearrangement joins TRBV27 to TRBJ1-2; 7 bases align to TRBD1. CDR1 and CDR2 (germline): MNHEY, SMNVEV (reference sequence). There are 14 residues in the CDR3. V gave up 6 bases and J gave up 2 bases; unmatched junction bases: 6. The CDR3 DNA is TGTGCCAGCAGGATACAGGGGACCAACTATGGCTACACCTTC. Protein sequence: CASRIQGTNYGYTF.

In DNA form, the CDR3 reads TGCGCCAGCAGCGAAGCAGCGGGAGCTATCCAAGAGACCCAGTACTTC. As protein: CASSEAAGAIQETQYF. The chain combines TRBV10-1 with TRBJ2-5, with 8 bases identical to TRBD2. The CDR3 has 16 residues. Losses at the gene ends were 6 bases for V and 1 base for J; bases not matched to a gene: 10. The germline CDR1 and CDR2 sequences are WNHNN and SYGVQD (reference sequence).

The chain couples TRBV19 to TRBJ2-3; 14 nucleotides line up with TRBD2. The CDR3 is 17 residues long. CDR1 and CDR2 (germline): LNHDA, SQIVND (reference sequence). J lost 0 bases, V lost 9 bases, and 8 bases had no gene match. This chain's CDR3 is CASWGTSGGRSTDTQYF. The CDR3, as DNA: TGTGCCAGCTGGGGGACTAGCGGGGGCCGAAGCACAGATACGCAGTATTTT.

The chain combines TRBV9 with TRBJ1-3; D is unresolved. Germline CDR1 reads SGDLS; CDR2 reads YYNGEE. The CDR3 runs to 16 residues. The V gene lost 1 base and the J gene lost 1 base, with 12 bases spanning the gap. In DNA form, the CDR3 reads TGTGCCAGCAGCGTACATGGGCAGCAGTCTGGAAACACCATATATTTT. Residues: CASSVHGQQSGNTIYF.

This clone was counted a few times. This chain links TRBV6-6 with TRBJ2-2, with D unclear. Germline CDR1 reads MNHNY; CDR2 reads SVGAGI (reference sequence). Trimming pared 6 bases from V and 3 bases from J, leaving 17 bases between. CDR3 size: 16 residues. The chain's CDR3 is CASRSDMIGYTGELFF. The CDR3 DNA reads TGTGCCAGCAGGAGCGATATGATAGGATACACCGGGGAGCTGTTTTTT.

V usage is TRBV19 and J usage is TRBJ1-5, with TRBD1 matching 10 bases. This CDR3 is built from 17 residues. CDR1 LNHDA and CDR2 SQIVND come from the germline V gene (reference sequence). The junction had 9 bases not matched to a gene; V was cut back by 5 bases and J by 2 bases. CDR3 residues: CASSARTGGTGNQPQHF. In nucleotides, the CDR3 is TGTGCCAGTAGTGCCAGGACAGGGGGGACCGGCAATCAGCCCCAGCATTTT.

The chain carries TRBV18 and TRBJ2-7, with D tentatively TRBD1 (6 bases). Trimming removed 3 bases at V and 2 bases at J, with 20 bases between. Germline assignment: CDR1 KGHSH and CDR2 LQKENI. The CDR3 has 17 residues. CDR3 in amino acids: CASSPGARGTPAYEQYF. The DNA of the CDR3 is TGTGCCAGCTCACCGGGCGCTCGTGGGACACCGGCCTACGAGCAGTACTTC.

V usage is TRBV21-1 and J usage is TRBJ1-3; the D call of TRBD1 is as the table states it, not checked on the DNA. TRBV21-1 is a recognized pseudogene. CDR3 length: 13 amino acids. CDR3 protein: CASTSHQVGSIYF. The CDR3 nucleotides are TGTGCCAGCACCTCACATCAGGTAGGTTCCATATATTTT.

V and J are TRBV10-1 and TRBJ2-3, with a weak D call TRBD2 (5 bases). CDR3 size: 16 residues. The germline CDR1 and CDR2 sequences are WNHNN and SYGVQD (reference sequence). Trimming shortened V by 6 bases and J by 5 bases, and 21 bases separated the two germline ends. For the CDR3, the DNA is TGCGCCAGCAGCGACTACGGGATAGCGAATGGAGATACGCAGTATTTT. Amino acid sequence: CASSDYGIANGDTQYF.

CDR3 region: CASSGGTGEAFF. CDR3 sequence (DNA): TGTGCCAGCAGTGGGGGGACAGGTGAAGCTTTCTTT. The genes are TRBV25-1 and TRBJ1-1, with TRBD1 matching over 8 bases. This CDR3 is 12 amino acids long. J gave up 7 bases and V 4 bases, and 2 bases lay outside the gene matches. Germline V gives CDR1 MGHDK, CDR2 SYGVNS.